The 22 T cell receptor beta chains reported below all come from one sample, sequenced in a study of blood T cell repertoires in COVID-19. Profiling relied on immunoSEQ multiplex PCR, and the TCRdb table lists in-frame clones only, not all of them. Of about 100,000 clones listed, roughly nine tenths are singletons. The sequencing sample was made of peripheral blood. The origin of the receptors is a man aged 50 to 60 with active COVID-19.

V is TRBV6-5 and J is TRBJ2-7; 9 nucleotides line up with TRBD2. The CDR3 extends over 15 amino acids. CDR1 MNHEY and CDR2 SVGAGI come from the germline V gene. Germline trimming cut 0 bases from V and 7 bases from J; bases unmatched to any gene: 7. The chain's CDR3 is CASSYSAGGSKEQYF. CDR3 sequence (DNA): TGTGCCAGCAGTTACTCGGCGGGGGGGTCCAAAGAGCAGTACTTC.

The chain joins TRBV18 to TRBJ1-2; D may be TRBD1 (6 bases). The germline gives CDR1 KGHSH, CDR2 LQKENI. CDR3 length: 15 residues. V was trimmed by 4 bases and J by 3 bases, leaving 15 bases between them. In DNA, the CDR3 is TGTGCCAGCTCACGGCTTCGGCCAGGGGACTATGGCTACACCTTC. It translates to CASSRLRPGDYGYTF. Variable domain in full (rest from reference TRBV18 and TRBJ1-2): NAGVMQNPRHLVRRRGQEARLRCSPMKGHSHVYWYRQLPEEGLKFMVYLQKENIIDESGMPKERFSAEFPKEGPSILRIQQVVRGDSAAYFCASSRLRPGDYGYTFGSGTRLTVV.

V usage is TRBV2 and J usage is TRBJ1-2; 7 bases match TRBD1. Germline V lookup: CDR1 SNHLY, CDR2 FYNNEI. The CDR3 is made up of 16 amino acids. Trimming cost V 2 bases and J 0 bases; bases outside gene matches: 6. The CDR3 loop reads CASSERAGGANYGYTF. The CDR3 DNA reads TGTGCCAGCAGTGAAAGGGCAGGGGGTGCTAACTATGGCTACACCTTC.

V is TRBV11-3 and J is TRBJ2-2, with 12 positions matching TRBD2. Per germline, CDR1 SGHNT and CDR2 YENEEA. V gave up 4 bases and J gave up 7 bases; unmatched junction bases: 10. The CDR3 runs 17 residues. The CDR3 DNA is TGTGCCAGCAGCTCACTAGCGGGGGGCCGCCGGGACGGGGAGCTGTTTTTT. Its protein is CASSSLAGGRRDGELFF.

This chain links TRBV7-2 with TRBJ1-2, with D possibly being TRBD1 (6 bases). Deletions cut 5 bases from V and 3 bases from J, with 16 bases between. CDR3 size: 15 residues. Germline loops: CDR1 SGHTA, CDR2 FQGNSA. This CDR3 reads CASSLIGGGYYGYTF. In nucleotides, the CDR3 is TGTGCCAGCAGCCTTATAGGGGGGGGCTACTATGGCTACACCTTC.

This clone has a handful of counts. The chain recombines TRBV7-2 with TRBJ2-1, with 7 nucleotides matching TRBD2. V shed 0 bases, J shed 7 bases, and the junction held 15 bases outside the gene matches. This CDR3 comprises 18 residues. CDR1 and CDR2 (germline): SGHTA, FQGNSA. The CDR3 loop reads CASSLAVWEGPLRNEQFF. The CDR3 DNA sequence: TGTGCCAGCAGCTTAGCGGTGTGGGAGGGCCCTCTGAGGAATGAGCAGTTCTTC.

Details on this clone: One end of the junction does not line up with germline, which may come from a read error. The CDR3 sequence is CASPPTGTGGRQPQHF. Here the CDR3 DNA reads TGTGCCAGCCCACCAACCGGGACAGGGGGCCGTCAGCCCCAGCATTTT. The chain has TRBV18 and TRBJ1-5, with 12 bases fitting TRBD1. Germline V lookup: CDR1 KGHSH, CDR2 LQKENI. The CDR3 is 16 amino acids. Filled out from reference TRBV18 and TRBJ1-5, the complete variable domain reads NAGVMQNPRHLVRRRGQEARLRCSPMKGHSHVYWYRQLPEEGLKFMVYLQKENIIDESGMPKERFSAEFPKEGPSILRIQQVVRGDSAAYFCASPPTGTGGRQPQHFGDGTRLSIL.

The chain links TRBV14 to TRBJ2-6, with D unresolved. The CDR3 is 17 residues long. Trimming removed 0 bases from V and 2 bases from J, with 11 bases in between. Germline CDR1 and CDR2: SGHDN and FVKESK. The CDR3 DNA follows: TGTGCCAGCAGCCAAGATGACACAAACACTGGGGCCAACGTCCTGACTTTC. This encodes CASSQDDTNTGANVLTF.

The chain is built from TRBV2 and TRBJ1-1; D not resolved. Trimming took 3 bases from V and 7 from J, leaving 18 bases between them. The V gene's germline CDR1 is SNHLY and CDR2 FYNNEI. The CDR3 covers 15 residues. The CDR3 reads CASSDWSGTSNEAFF. The CDR3 DNA reads TGTGCCAGCAGTGATTGGTCGGGAACGTCCAATGAAGCTTTCTTT.

This sequence joins TRBV5-4 and TRBJ1-6; 8 nucleotides align to TRBD1. V trimming: 2 bases; J trimming: 10 bases; junction bases outside the gene matches: 5. Germline V lookup: CDR1 SGHNT, CDR2 YYREEE (reference sequence). This CDR3 comprises 14 residues. The CDR3, as DNA: TGTGCCAGCAGCTTCAACAGGGGGAACTCACCCCTCCACTTT. It codes for CASSFNRGNSPLHF.

This clone was counted a single time. The chain couples TRBV19 to TRBJ2-3, with no clear D. The CDR3 extends over 12 amino acids. CDR1 is LNHDA and CDR2 is SQIVND in the germline V gene (reference sequence). With 1 base removed from V and 10 bases from J, the gap between germline ends came to 9 bases. The CDR3 here is CASSIGASAQYF. The CDR3 DNA reads as TGTGCCAGTAGTATAGGGGCGTCAGCGCAGTATTTT.

The chain combines TRBV9 with TRBJ2-1; possible D gene TRBD2, 5 bases. Trimming stripped 5 bases from V and 4 bases from J, with 16 bases between. Germline-derived CDR1 and CDR2 are SGDLS and YYNGEE. This CDR3 has 15 residues. The DNA for the CDR3 is TGTGCCAGCAGAGAGGGCAGCTCGGGATACAATGAGCAGTTCTTC. It translates to CASREGSSGYNEQFF.

The chain couples TRBV5-1 to TRBJ2-5, with unresolved D. V lost 0 bases, J lost 2 bases, and 11 bases lay in between. Germline CDR1 and CDR2: SGHRS and YFSETQ. The CDR3 has 15 amino acids. The CDR3 region has the DNA TGCGCCAGCAGCTTGGCCCTTGCCAGACAAGAGACCCAGTACTTC. It specifies CASSLALARQETQYF. The whole variable domain, remainder taken from reference TRBV5-1 and TRBJ2-5, is KAGVTQTPRYLIKTRGQQVTLSCSPISGHRSVSWYQQTPGQGLQFLFEYFSETQRNKGNFPGRFSGRQFSNSRSEMNVSTLELGDSALYLCASSLALARQETQYFGPGTRLLVL.

This clone was counted a single time. The genes are TRBV24-1 and TRBJ2-7; TRBD1 aligns across 7 bases. CDR1 and CDR2 (germline): KGHDR, SFDVKD. The CDR3 sequence is 18 residues long. V shed 2 bases and J 5 bases; nucleotides not matched to a gene: 17. The CDR3 DNA reads TGTGCCACCAGTGATTCGGATAAAACAGGGGAGAAGATCGACGAGCAGTACGTC. Encoded protein: CATSDSDKTGEKIDEQYV.

The J gene is TRBJ1-6, the V gene TRBV19; 10 positions agree with TRBD1. Germline assignment: CDR1 LNHDA and CDR2 SQIVND (reference sequence). V was pared by 9 bases and J by 8 bases, with 10 bases of the junction left unmatched. The CDR3 contains 15 residues. The CDR3 coding sequence is TGTGCCAGCAGGCTCGGGACAGGGGTGGATTCACCCCTCCACTTT. Amino acids: CASRLGTGVDSPLHF.

V usage is TRBV4-1 and J usage is TRBJ1-4; tentatively, D is TRBD1 (5 bases). The ends were cut back, 8 bases at V and 10 bases at J, with 14 bases in the middle. Germline assignment: CDR1 MGHRA and CDR2 YSYEKL. The CDR3 extends over 12 amino acids. In DNA, the CDR3 is TGCGCCAGCCTAGGACATGTCGGAAAACTGTTTTTT. Its translation is CASLGHVGKLFF.

CDR3 residues: CATSRDFQDRGSQYF. CDR3 in DNA: TGTGCCACCAGCAGAGATTTCCAGGACAGGGGGTCCCAGTACTTC. V is TRBV15 and J is TRBJ2-5, with 10 bases fitting TRBD1. CDR1 and CDR2 from the germline V gene are LNHNV and YYDKDF (reference sequence). The CDR3 loop spans 15 amino acids. The J segment lost 9 bases and the V segment lost 0 bases, leaving 7 bases of the junction unmatched.

The CDR3 DNA reads TGCGCCAGCAGCCCCGGGACTAGCATCGATACGCAGTATTTT. Its translation: CASSPGTSIDTQYF. The rearrangement joins TRBV5-1 to TRBJ2-3; 9 positions agree with TRBD2. Germline-derived CDR1 and CDR2 are SGHRS and YFSETQ. The CDR3 has 14 residues. Germline trimming cut 4 bases from V and 6 bases from J; bases unmatched to any gene: 6.

This clone has just one count. The chain is built from TRBV5-1 and TRBJ2-6, with D perhaps TRBD2 (6 bases). CDR3 size: 16 residues. The germline gives CDR1 SGHRS, CDR2 YFSETQ. V shed 4 bases and J shed 2 bases, with 13 bases lying between them. CDR3 bases: TGCGCCAGCAGCGTGAGGTCGGGGGCTGGGGCCAACGTCCTGACTTTC. Amino acid sequence: CASSVRSGAGANVLTF. The variable domain in full, completed from reference TRBV5-1 and TRBJ2-6, reads KAGVTQTPRYLIKTRGQQVTLSCSPISGHRSVSWYQQTPGQGLQFLFEYFSETQRNKGNFPGRFSGRQFSNSRSEMNVSTLELGDSALYLCASSVRSGAGANVLTFGAGSRLTVL.

This clone was observed once. The V gene is TRBV6-5, the J gene TRBJ2-5; D may be TRBD1 (6 bases). The CDR3 has 12 amino acids. V was cut by 5 bases and J by 5 bases, with 9 bases left in between. Germline V gives CDR1 MNHEY, CDR2 SVGAGI. The CDR3 bases are TGTGCCAGCAGTCACCAGGGGGAGACCCAGTACTTC. This translates into CASSHQGETQYF.

V is TRBV29-1 and J is TRBJ2-7, with D perhaps TRBD1 (7 bases). Trimming took 5 bases from V and 6 from J, leaving 23 bases between them. Germline CDR1 and CDR2: SQVTM and ANQGSEA. The CDR3 contains 15 residues. DNA for the CDR3: TGCAGCGTTTTCAGGGGGGCTCTAACAAACAGCGAGCAGTACGTC. Amino acids: CSVFRGALTNSEQYV.

The chain couples TRBV7-9 to TRBJ1-1, with 8 bases lining up with TRBD1. The CDR3 is 13 residues long. After removal of 5 bases from V and 4 bases from J, the junction contained 3 bases not matched to a gene. CDR1 and CDR2 (germline): SEHNR, FQNEAQ (reference sequence). The DNA for the CDR3 is TGTGCCAGCAGCACACAGGGGGTCACTGAAGCTTTCTTT. This gives the protein CASSTQGVTEAFF.